The present T cell receptor beta chain was sequenced within a study of identical twins. TCRdb analysed the 5' RACE reads with MiXCR anew, one entry per CDR3 protein. The profile covers about 530,000 distinct CDR3 sequences, with roughly 15% appearing a single time and roughly 0.42% taken by the ten largest. The CDR3 spans 16 residues. Germline V gives CDR1 WSHSY, CDR2 SAAADI. V lost 4 bases, J lost 0 bases, and 16 bases lay in between. This clonotype has only a few counts. This same sample was also part of a study on yellow fever vaccine responses in identical twins.

This TCR was sampled from a young woman in good health. The sequencing input was CD4+ T cells sorted from blood. V and J are TRBV10-2 and TRBJ2-7, with D maybe TRBD2 (6 bases). Written as DNA, the CDR3 is TGCGCCAGCAGTGGGGCGCGGGACGGAATCTCCTACGAGCAGTACTTC. This encodes CASSGARDGISYEQYF.